These T cell receptor beta chains were read from a single sample in a study of cytotoxic CD8 clonotypes in ibrutinib-treated CLL. Produced via immunoSEQ multiplex PCR; TCRdb's table is partial and in-frame only. The data contain just over 200,000 clones, roughly 73% of them singletons. The sample was PBMCs, taken after 12 months of ibrutinib treatment. Source of these receptors: a human donor with chronic lymphocytic leukemia. Each CDR3 is given with its conserved first and last residue. Fields, in order: V gene, J gene, D gene, CDR3 length, clone size, CDR3 protein, CDR3 DNA. A D gene is named only where the DNA matches it firmly. The size of a clone is reported for some rows only, either as once, few or many, or as a class for expanded clones.

>TRBV30|TRBJ2-3|NA|12|few
CAWRLTGDTQYF
TGTGCCTGGAGGCTGACTGGAGATACGCAGTATTTT
>TRBV7-3|TRBJ1-2|NA|15|NA
CASSPRGGAYYGYTF
TGTGCCAGCAGCCCCCGGGGGGGCGCCTACTATGGCTACACCTTC
>TRBV28|TRBJ2-1|NA|16|NA
CASSLVGATQYNEQFF
TGTGCCAGCAGTTTAGTAGGGGCAACCCAGTACAATGAGCAGTTCTTC
>TRBV5-1|TRBJ1-2|NA|11|NA
CASSQDRTYTF
TGCGCCAGCAGCCAGGACAGAACCTACACCTTC
>TRBV30|TRBJ2-3|NA|14|few
CAWSVQGGINTQYF
TGTGCCTGGAGTGTACAGGGGGGGATAAATACGCAGTATTTT
>TRBV4-2|TRBJ1-5|NA|14|NA
CASSQDLGSQPQHF
TGTGCCAGCAGCCAAGATCTCGGATCTCAGCCCCAGCATTTT
>TRBV7-2|TRBJ1-1|NA|13|NA
CASSLGPDTEAFF
TGTGCCAGCAGCTTAGGACCCGACACTGAAGCTTTCTTT
>TRBV5-1|TRBJ2-1|NA|14|once
CASSSGPEGGEQFF
TGCGCCAGCAGCTCCGGGCCCGAGGGCGGTGAGCAGTTCTTC
>TRBV4-1|TRBJ2-1|TRBD2|18|once
CASSPIPASGSRGNEQFF
TGCGCCAGCAGCCCCATCCCTGCTAGCGGGAGTCGGGGCAATGAGCAGTTCTTC
>TRBV5-1|TRBJ2-1|TRBD2|15|once
CASSLLAGNYNEQFF
TGCGCCAGCAGCTTGTTAGCGGGGAATTACAATGAGCAGTTCTTC
>TRBV7-6|TRBJ2-2|TRBD2|15|NA
CASRRTSGKAGELFF
TGTGCCAGCAGGCGGACTAGCGGGAAAGCCGGGGAGCTGTTTTTT
>TRBV5-4|TRBJ1-3|NA|14|NA
CASSPGEAGNTIYF
TGTGCCAGCAGCCCCGGGGAGGCTGGAAACACCATATATTTT
>TRBV6-5|TRBJ1-1|NA|14|NA
CASSYSPSNTEAFF
TGTGCCAGCAGTTACTCGCCTTCGAACACTGAAGCTTTCTTT
>TRBV19|TRBJ2-3|TRBD1|15|NA
CASSIGQGVLDTQYF
TGTGCCAGTAGTATAGGACAGGGCGTGTTGGATACGCAGTATTTT
>TRBV9|TRBJ2-7|TRBD2|17|NA
CASSVGSGTSGGYEQYF
TGTGCCAGCAGCGTAGGGTCCGGGACTAGCGGGGGGTACGAGCAGTACTTC
>TRBV5-1|TRBJ1-2|NA|14|NA
CASSPQGGGVGYTF
TGCGCCAGCAGCCCACAGGGTGGAGGAGTTGGCTACACCTTC
>TRBV5-1|TRBJ2-7|NA|14|NA
CASSTKAPSYEQYF
TGCGCCAGCAGCACCAAAGCGCCCTCCTACGAGCAGTACTTC
>TRBV5-1|TRBJ1-1|NA|14|NA
CASRGVGENTEAFF
TGCGCCAGCAGAGGGGTAGGTGAGAACACTGAAGCTTTCTTT
>TRBV11-3|TRBJ2-7|NA|13|NA
CASSLDGFGEQYF
TGTGCCAGCAGCTTAGACGGGTTTGGGGAGCAGTACTTC
>TRBV7-6|TRBJ1-2|NA|15|NA
CASSLTAGSNYGYTF
TGTGCCAGCAGCTTAACGGCAGGATCTAACTATGGCTACACCTTC
>TRBV5-1|TRBJ2-1|NA|14|few
CASSLATGTNEQFF
TGCGCCAGCAGCTTGGCTACCGGGACAAATGAGCAGTTCTTC
>TRBV5-4|TRBJ2-7|NA|13|NA
CASSWDVSYEQYF
TGTGCCAGCAGTTGGGACGTTTCCTACGAGCAGTACTTC
>TRBV30|TRBJ1-1|TRBD1|13|NA
CAWSSQGGTEAFF
TGTGCCTGGAGTAGCCAGGGGGGCACTGAAGCTTTCTTT
>TRBV29-1|TRBJ2-3|TRBD2|15|NA
CSVEGTSGGTDTQYF
TGCAGCGTTGAAGGGACTAGCGGGGGCACAGATACGCAGTATTTT
>TRBV6-1|TRBJ2-7|TRBD2|15|many
CASSEEAGGSYEQYF
TGTGCCAGCAGTGAAGAAGCGGGGGGCTCCTACGAGCAGTACTTC
>TRBV2|TRBJ2-7|NA|12|few
CASRRDSYEQYF
TGTGCCAGCAGACGGGACTCCTACGAGCAGTACTTC
>TRBV10-2|TRBJ2-7|TRBD2|16|once
CASSDGSGGTSYEQYF
TGCGCCAGCAGTGACGGGAGCGGGGGGACCTCCTACGAGCAGTACTTC
>TRBV19|TRBJ1-5|NA|14|NA
CASSIVGSHQPQHF
TGTGCCAGTAGTATCGTGGGGTCTCATCAGCCCCAGCATTTT
>TRBV5-1|TRBJ2-1|TRBD2|14|NA
CASSWTSGVGEQFF
TGCGCCAGCAGCTGGACTAGCGGGGTCGGTGAGCAGTTCTTC
>TRBV2|TRBJ2-1|TRBD1|16|few
CASLLTGGRSYNEQFF
TGTGCCAGCCTCCTTACAGGGGGAAGGTCCTACAATGAGCAGTTCTTC
>TRBV6-5|TRBJ1-3|NA|15|NA
CASSYSSFSGNTIYF
TGTGCCAGCAGTTACTCCAGCTTCTCTGGAAACACCATATATTTT
>TRBV25-1|TRBJ2-1|NA|15|NA
CASTPGPSGYNEQFF
TGTGCCAGCACCCCCGGACCAAGCGGCTACAATGAGCAGTTCTTC
>TRBV19|TRBJ1-3|NA|13|few
CASRLNSGNTIYF
TGTGCCAGTAGACTGAACTCTGGAAACACCATATATTTT
>TRBV28|TRBJ2-1|NA|13|NA
CASSLDSYNEQFF
TGTGCCAGCAGTTTAGACAGTTACAATGAGCAGTTCTTC
>TRBV7-9|TRBJ1-1|NA|13|NA
CASSYQARAEAFF
TGTGCCAGCAGCTACCAGGCCCGGGCTGAAGCTTTCTTT
>TRBV28|TRBJ1-2|TRBD1|15|NA
CASSSYDRGSYGYTF
TGTGCCAGCAGTTCCTACGACAGGGGTAGCTATGGCTACACCTTC
>TRBV5-1|TRBJ1-1|NA|13|NA
CASSDGAGTEAFF
TGCGCCAGCAGCGACGGAGCGGGCACTGAAGCTTTCTTT
>TRBV10-2|TRBJ1-2|TRBD1|12|NA
CATGTERYGYTF
TGCGCCACCGGGACAGAACGATATGGCTACACCTTC
>TRBV28|TRBJ2-7|TRBD2|14|NA
CASSPLAGGYEQYF
TGTGCCAGCAGTCCCCTAGCGGGAGGCTACGAGCAGTACTTC
>TRBV5-1|TRBJ2-7|NA|14|NA
CASSLTVGLDEQYF
TGCGCCAGCAGCTTGACGGTAGGATTGGACGAGCAGTACTTC
>TRBV4-1|TRBJ2-1|NA|15|NA
CASSLIGTHLDEQFF
TGCGCCAGCAGCCTTATCGGGACCCATCTGGATGAGCAGTTCTTC
>TRBV28|TRBJ1-2|NA|12|NA
CASSSTRPGYTF
TGTGCCAGCAGTTCGACAAGACCTGGCTACACCTTC
>TRBV7-3|TRBJ2-3|NA|18|NA
CASSLRPAKRIGSDTQYF
TGTGCCAGCAGCTTAAGGCCGGCCAAGAGGATAGGGTCAGATACGCAGTATTTT
>TRBV9|TRBJ2-1|NA|12|NA
CASSGFYNEQFF
TGTGCCAGCAGCGGCTTTTACAATGAGCAGTTCTTC
>TRBV21-1|TRBJ2-5|NA|17|NA
CASKDWEGGSFPETQYF
TGTGCCAGCAAAGATTGGGAGGGGGGGTCCTTTCCAGAGACCCAGTACTTC
>TRBV4-2|TRBJ2-1|TRBD2|17|NA
CASSQRGAGLGDNEQFF
TGTGCCAGCAGCCAGAGGGGAGCGGGGCTAGGCGACAATGAGCAGTTCTTC
>TRBV9|TRBJ1-3|TRBD1|16|NA
CASSFETGGAGNTIYF
TGTGCCAGCAGCTTTGAGACAGGGGGCGCTGGAAACACCATATATTTT
>TRBV28|TRBJ2-7|TRBD2|16|NA
CASRPTGTSGAYEQYF
TGTGCCAGCCGCCCCACCGGGACTAGCGGAGCCTACGAGCAGTACTTC
>TRBV18|TRBJ2-1|NA|13|NA
CASSPIDGVDMFF
TGTGCCAGCTCACCCATTGACGGAGTCGATATGTTCTTC
>TRBV9|TRBJ1-1|NA|14|NA
CASSTDLGGTEAFF
TGTGCCAGCAGCACCGACCTGGGGGGCACTGAAGCTTTCTTT
>TRBV9|TRBJ2-5|TRBD1|17|NA
CASSPEAGTADQETQYF
TGTGCCAGCAGCCCAGAAGCTGGGACAGCGGACCAAGAGACCCAGTACTTC
>TRBV27|TRBJ1-2|TRBD1|14|few
CASSSPLTGDGYTF
TGTGCCAGCAGTTCTCCCTTGACAGGGGATGGCTACACCTTC
>TRBV30|TRBJ1-1|NA|12|NA
CAWSPSRTEAFF
TGTGCCTGGAGTCCGAGTCGGACTGAAGCTTTCTTT
>TRBV12-2|TRBJ1-2|NA|16|once
CASRSHPLRSDYGYTF
TGTGCAAGTCGCTCCCATCCGTTGAGATCCGACTATGGCTACACCTTC
>TRBV4-1|TRBJ1-4|NA|14|once
CASSQVTRNEKLFF
TGCGCCAGCAGCCAGGTGACAAGAAATGAAAAACTGTTTTTT
>TRBV19|TRBJ2-3|TRBD2|13|NA
CASSLAGGDTQYF
TGTGCCAGTAGCCTAGCGGGGGGAGATACGCAGTATTTT
>TRBV5-1|TRBJ2-2|TRBD1|16|NA
CASSTGQGLNTGELFF
TGCGCCAGCAGCACGGGACAGGGGCTGAACACCGGGGAGCTGTTTTTT